The 4 T cell receptor beta chains below were found in one sample sequenced in a study of CD8 T cells in ankylosing spondylitis. TCRdb called the 5' RACE reads again in MiXCR, with one record for every CDR3 protein. The data show 290,000 or so distinct CDR3 sequences, with 20% seen just once and under 4% held by the top ten. Sample: blood, either unsorted or a sorted T cell fraction (not recorded which). The receptors shown here come from a female donor with ankylosing spondylitis or in good health (not recorded which).

CDR3 residues: CASSLWGATQYF. The DNA of the CDR3 is TGTGCCAGCAGTTTATGGGGGGCTACGCAGTATTTT. The V and J genes are TRBV12-3 or TRBV12-4 and TRBJ2-3; D is perhaps TRBD1 or TRBD2 (6 bases each). The CDR3 sequence is 12 residues long. Trimming took off 2 bases at V and 8 bases at J, with 8 bases between the two ends.

This clonotype was seen more than once but under ten times. The chain recombines TRBV29-1 with TRBJ2-7; TRBD2 is a possible D gene (6 bases). Germline CDR1 SQVTM, CDR2 ANQGSEA. The CDR3 length is 11 residues. The CDR3 loop is CTALTAGEQYF. In DNA, the CDR3 is TGCACCGCCCTGACCGCGGGGGAGCAGTACTTC.

This clonotype came up many times. The chain is built from TRBV24-1 and TRBJ2-7, with D possibly being TRBD1 (6 bases). Trimming pared 10 bases from V and 1 base from J, leaving 10 bases between. The CDR3 totals 12 residues. Germline loops: CDR1 KGHDR, CDR2 SFDVKD. CDR3 in DNA: TGTGCCACACAGGGTTTATCCTACGAGCAGTACTTC. Its protein is CATQGLSYEQYF.

This clonotype appeared many times. V is TRBV20-1 and J is TRBJ2-4, with TRBD2 identical over 11 bases. The CDR3 extends over 17 amino acids. V shed 3 bases, J shed 0 bases, and the junction held 7 bases outside the gene matches. Germline-derived CDR1 and CDR2 are DFQATT and SNEGSKA (reference sequence). This CDR3 is CSASGTSGYLAKNIQYF. The CDR3, as DNA: TGCAGTGCTAGCGGGACTAGCGGTTACCTAGCCAAAAACATTCAGTACTTC.